A selection of T cell receptor beta chains follows, all from one sample in a study of CD8 T cells in Susac syndrome. MiXCR was run by TCRdb on the immunoSEQ multiplex PCR reads, yielding one entry per CDR3 protein. The profile covers 250,000 to 350,000 distinct CDR3 sequences, with about 90% appearing a single time and roughly 0.064% taken by the ten largest. Material for sequencing was CD4+ T cells from PBMCs. Receptor source: a human donor with multiple sclerosis. Both conserved end residues are part of each CDR3. D genes are given only for firm matches. Some rows mark clone size as missing; the rest say once, few, many or name a class of expanded clone.

clone_size: once
d_call: -
cdr3_length: 16
v_call: TRBV6-1
j_call: TRBJ2-3
cdr3_nt: TGTGCCAGCACCACAAGTTGGGGGCGACGCACAGATACGCAGTATTTT
cdr3_aa: CASTTSWGRRTDTQYF

clone_size: -
d_call: -
cdr3_length: 16
v_call: TRBV2
j_call: TRBJ2-2
cdr3_nt: TGTGCCAGCGATGTAGCGCCTAACCCCAACACCGGGGAGCTGTTTTTT
cdr3_aa: CASDVAPNPNTGELFF

clone_size: -
d_call: -
cdr3_length: 17
v_call: TRBV4-2
j_call: TRBJ2-2
cdr3_nt: TGTGCCAGCAGCCAGAGGGGGTGGGGAGACGAGACCGGGGAGCTGTTTTTT
cdr3_aa: CASSQRGWGDETGELFF

clone_size: -
d_call: -
cdr3_length: 16
v_call: TRBV19
j_call: TRBJ1-2
cdr3_nt: TGTGCCAGTAGTATAGATCTTGGCCGGACAGCCTATGGCTACACCTTC
cdr3_aa: CASSIDLGRTAYGYTF

clone_size: -
d_call: TRBD2
cdr3_length: 14
v_call: TRBV3-1
j_call: TRBJ2-3
cdr3_nt: TGTGCCAGCAGCTTTCTAGCGGTTACAGATACGCAGTATTTT
cdr3_aa: CASSFLAVTDTQYF

clone_size: -
d_call: -
cdr3_length: 13
v_call: TRBV6-6
j_call: TRBJ1-1
cdr3_nt: TGTGCCAGCAGTTACTCGATTGGCACTGAAGCTTTCTTT
cdr3_aa: CASSYSIGTEAFF

clone_size: -
d_call: -
cdr3_length: 12
v_call: TRBV18
j_call: TRBJ2-1
cdr3_nt: TGTGCCAGCTCGCTGAATCCTAGTAAGCAGTTCTTC
cdr3_aa: CASSLNPSKQFF

clone_size: -
d_call: TRBD1
cdr3_length: 13
v_call: TRBV2
j_call: TRBJ1-2
cdr3_nt: TGTGCCAGCAGCCCGGACAGAGGGGGCGGCTACACCTTC
cdr3_aa: CASSPDRGGGYTF

clone_size: once
d_call: -
cdr3_length: 17
v_call: TRBV24-1
j_call: TRBJ2-7
cdr3_nt: TGTGCCACCAGTGAACAATCAGGGATTAGCGTCTACTACGAGCAGTACTTC
cdr3_aa: CATSEQSGISVYYEQYF

clone_size: -
d_call: -
cdr3_length: 14
v_call: TRBV20-1
j_call: TRBJ2-1
cdr3_nt: TGCAGTGCGAGTAGTTTAAAGGTAAACAATGAGCAGTTCTTC
cdr3_aa: CSASSLKVNNEQFF

clone_size: -
d_call: -
cdr3_length: 15
v_call: TRBV18
j_call: TRBJ2-7
cdr3_nt: TGTGCCAGCTCACCCACTCGGCAGGTCGCATACGAGCAGTACTTC
cdr3_aa: CASSPTRQVAYEQYF

clone_size: -
d_call: -
cdr3_length: 15
v_call: TRBV11-2
j_call: TRBJ1-2
cdr3_nt: TGTGCCAGCAGCTTAGGGGGAACAGGGTCCTATGGCTACACCTTC
cdr3_aa: CASSLGGTGSYGYTF

clone_size: few
d_call: -
cdr3_length: 14
v_call: TRBV18
j_call: TRBJ2-3
cdr3_nt: TGTGCCAGCTCACCACGGAATAACCCAGATACGCAGTATTTT
cdr3_aa: CASSPRNNPDTQYF

clone_size: -
d_call: TRBD1
cdr3_length: 15
v_call: TRBV24-1
j_call: TRBJ1-5
cdr3_nt: TGTGCCACCAGTGATCATCAGGGGGTATATCAGCCCCAGCATTTT
cdr3_aa: CATSDHQGVYQPQHF

clone_size: -
d_call: -
cdr3_length: 13
v_call: TRBV7-9
j_call: TRBJ1-2
cdr3_nt: TGTGCCAGCAGCTCCCTCCGTGGCGCTGGCTACACCTTC
cdr3_aa: CASSSLRGAGYTF

clone_size: -
d_call: -
cdr3_length: 15
v_call: TRBV12-3/TRBV12-4
j_call: TRBJ2-6
cdr3_nt: TGTGCCAGCAGTCAGCGTACCTCTGGGGCCAACGTCCTGACTTTC
cdr3_aa: CASSQRTSGANVLTF

clone_size: once
d_call: -
cdr3_length: 13
v_call: TRBV6-5
j_call: TRBJ2-5
cdr3_nt: TGTGCCAGCGGTACTGGTAGGGGGAGGACCCAGTACTTC
cdr3_aa: CASGTGRGRTQYF

clone_size: -
d_call: TRBD1
cdr3_length: 15
v_call: TRBV11-2
j_call: TRBJ2-7
cdr3_nt: TGTGCCAGCAGCTTAGGACAGGGAAAAACCTACGAGCAGTACTTC
cdr3_aa: CASSLGQGKTYEQYF

clone_size: -
d_call: -
cdr3_length: 17
v_call: TRBV10-3
j_call: TRBJ2-2
cdr3_nt: TGTGCCATCAGTCGGGCGGCTCACACCGCGAACACCGGGGAGCTGTTTTTT
cdr3_aa: CAISRAAHTANTGELFF

clone_size: -
d_call: TRBD2
cdr3_length: 16
v_call: TRBV7-7
j_call: TRBJ2-3
cdr3_nt: TGTGCTAGCAGCCGAGGGACTAGCGCAGGCACAGATACGCAGTATTTT
cdr3_aa: CASSRGTSAGTDTQYF

clone_size: few
d_call: -
cdr3_length: 13
v_call: TRBV12-3/TRBV12-4
j_call: TRBJ1-2
cdr3_nt: TGTGCCAGCAGTCCCGGCCCTTCCTATGGCTACACCTTC
cdr3_aa: CASSPGPSYGYTF

clone_size: -
d_call: TRBD2
cdr3_length: 16
v_call: TRBV27
j_call: TRBJ2-1
cdr3_nt: TGTGCCAGCAGTTTACCCGGCGGGAGCCCCTACAATGAGCAGTTCTTC
cdr3_aa: CASSLPGGSPYNEQFF

clone_size: -
d_call: TRBD2
cdr3_length: 15
v_call: TRBV29-1
j_call: TRBJ2-1
cdr3_nt: TGCAGCGTCTCTAGCGGGGGGTTAACCTACAATGAGCAGTTCTTC
cdr3_aa: CSVSSGGLTYNEQFF

clone_size: -
d_call: TRBD2
cdr3_length: 14
v_call: TRBV5-4
j_call: TRBJ2-5
cdr3_nt: TGTGCCAGCAGCTGGGGGGGGACCCAAGAGACCCAGTACTTC
cdr3_aa: CASSWGGTQETQYF

clone_size: -
d_call: -
cdr3_length: 14
v_call: TRBV7-9
j_call: TRBJ1-1
cdr3_nt: TGTGCCAGCAGCTTATATCACCAAGGCACTGAAGCTTTCTTT
cdr3_aa: CASSLYHQGTEAFF

clone_size: -
d_call: -
cdr3_length: 14
v_call: TRBV29-1
j_call: TRBJ1-4
cdr3_nt: TGCAGCGTCGCGGGGGGAGTGACTAATGAAAAACTGTTTTTT
cdr3_aa: CSVAGGVTNEKLFF

clone_size: -
d_call: -
cdr3_length: 15
v_call: TRBV20-1
j_call: TRBJ1-2
cdr3_nt: TGCAGTGCTCCCTCCTCCGGAGTGCGGGGCTATGGCTACACCTTC
cdr3_aa: CSAPSSGVRGYGYTF

clone_size: once
d_call: -
cdr3_length: 14
v_call: TRBV14
j_call: TRBJ2-1
cdr3_nt: TGTGCCAGCAGCCACGGAATCCTGAGCAATGAGCAGTTCTTC
cdr3_aa: CASSHGILSNEQFF

clone_size: -
d_call: -
cdr3_length: 14
v_call: TRBV7-2
j_call: TRBJ2-7
cdr3_nt: TGTGCCAGCAGCCCGCCCGACAGATTCTACGAGCAGTACTTC
cdr3_aa: CASSPPDRFYEQYF

clone_size: -
d_call: -
cdr3_length: 13
v_call: TRBV7-9
j_call: TRBJ2-7
cdr3_nt: TGTGCCAGCAGCTTAGAAGCAGGCCAAAAGCAGTACTTC
cdr3_aa: CASSLEAGQKQYF

clone_size: -
d_call: -
cdr3_length: 17
v_call: TRBV9
j_call: TRBJ1-3
cdr3_nt: TGTGCCAGCAGCGTAGACGCCCGTCGGGGGGCCAGAAACACCATATATTTT
cdr3_aa: CASSVDARRGARNTIYF

clone_size: -
d_call: -
cdr3_length: 13
v_call: TRBV7-9
j_call: TRBJ1-1
cdr3_nt: TGTGCCAGCAGCTTGGCGGGGTTCGCTGAAGCTTTCTTT
cdr3_aa: CASSLAGFAEAFF

clone_size: -
d_call: -
cdr3_length: 14
v_call: TRBV19
j_call: TRBJ2-5
cdr3_nt: TGTGCCAGTAGTATGGTACAGGACCAAGAGACCCAGTACTTC
cdr3_aa: CASSMVQDQETQYF

clone_size: -
d_call: TRBD1
cdr3_length: 16
v_call: TRBV19
j_call: TRBJ1-5
cdr3_nt: TGTGCCAGTAAACGGGACAGGGGATATAGCAATCAGCCCCAGCATTTT
cdr3_aa: CASKRDRGYSNQPQHF

clone_size: -
d_call: TRBD2
cdr3_length: 19
v_call: TRBV5-6
j_call: TRBJ2-5
cdr3_nt: TGTGCCAGCAGCTTGAGCCCTAGCGGGAGATCTACCGTACAAGAGACCCAGTACTTC
cdr3_aa: CASSLSPSGRSTVQETQYF

clone_size: -
d_call: TRBD1
cdr3_length: 14
v_call: TRBV6-1
j_call: TRBJ1-5
cdr3_nt: TGTGCCAGCAGTCGACAGGGGGTTGAGCAGCCCCAGCATTTT
cdr3_aa: CASSRQGVEQPQHF

clone_size: -
d_call: -
cdr3_length: 13
v_call: TRBV4-2
j_call: TRBJ1-2
cdr3_nt: TGTGCCAGCAGCCAAGTACTACGTTCGGGCTACACCTTC
cdr3_aa: CASSQVLRSGYTF

clone_size: -
d_call: -
cdr3_length: 14
v_call: TRBV5-4
j_call: TRBJ2-7
cdr3_nt: TGTGCCAGCAGCACCCGGGGGCCCAGGGGCGAGCAGTACTTC
cdr3_aa: CASSTRGPRGEQYF

clone_size: -
d_call: -
cdr3_length: 14
v_call: TRBV10-1
j_call: TRBJ1-1
cdr3_nt: TGCGCCAGCAGCAGGAGCGGGCCGGGCACTGAAGCTTTCTTT
cdr3_aa: CASSRSGPGTEAFF

clone_size: -
d_call: TRBD2
cdr3_length: 12
v_call: TRBV9
j_call: TRBJ2-1
cdr3_nt: TGTGCCAGCAGCGTAACTAGCGATGAGCAGTTCTTC
cdr3_aa: CASSVTSDEQFF

clone_size: -
d_call: TRBD1
cdr3_length: 17
v_call: TRBV3-1
j_call: TRBJ2-3
cdr3_nt: TGTGCCAGCAGCCGGACCCCTGGACAGGGACGGAAAGATACGCAGTATTTT
cdr3_aa: CASSRTPGQGRKDTQYF

clone_size: -
d_call: TRBD1
cdr3_length: 13
v_call: TRBV25-1
j_call: TRBJ1-2
cdr3_nt: TGTGCCAGCAGCGGGGACAGTCCCTATGGCTACACCTTC
cdr3_aa: CASSGDSPYGYTF

clone_size: -
d_call: -
cdr3_length: 13
v_call: TRBV30
j_call: TRBJ1-1
cdr3_nt: TGTGCCTGGAGTCATCTCGGGGGCACTGAAGCTTTCTTT
cdr3_aa: CAWSHLGGTEAFF

clone_size: -
d_call: -
cdr3_length: 15
v_call: TRBV6-1
j_call: TRBJ1-5
cdr3_nt: TGTGCCAGCAGGCACATAGTTACCCCGGATCAGCCCCAGCATTTT
cdr3_aa: CASRHIVTPDQPQHF

clone_size: -
d_call: TRBD2
cdr3_length: 19
v_call: TRBV7-9
j_call: TRBJ2-5
cdr3_nt: TGTGCCAGCAGCCCCTCTAGCGGGAGGCCCCTAGGGTTCAAAGAGACCCAGTACTTC
cdr3_aa: CASSPSSGRPLGFKETQYF

clone_size: once
d_call: TRBD2
cdr3_length: 14
v_call: TRBV5-1
j_call: TRBJ2-2
cdr3_nt: TGCGCCAGCAGCTGGAGCGGGGAAGCCGGGGAGCTGTTTTTT
cdr3_aa: CASSWSGEAGELFF

clone_size: -
d_call: -
cdr3_length: 15
v_call: TRBV3-1
j_call: TRBJ1-6
cdr3_nt: TGTGCCAGCAGCCAAGATTTAGGTGCTAGGTCACCCCTCCACTTT
cdr3_aa: CASSQDLGARSPLHF

clone_size: -
d_call: TRBD1
cdr3_length: 16
v_call: TRBV7-2
j_call: TRBJ2-7
cdr3_nt: TGTGCCAGCAGCTTAGCCGGGACAGGGGGCACCTACGAGCAGTACTTC
cdr3_aa: CASSLAGTGGTYEQYF

clone_size: -
d_call: -
cdr3_length: 16
v_call: TRBV23-1
j_call: TRBJ1-1
cdr3_nt: TGCGCCAGCCCAATAGGCGGCTCGAGAGTGTACACTGAAGCTTTCTTT
cdr3_aa: CASPIGGSRVYTEAFF

clone_size: -
d_call: -
cdr3_length: 15
v_call: TRBV20-1
j_call: TRBJ1-2
cdr3_nt: TGCAGTGCTAGAGATACAGCGTTACCCAACTATGGCTACACCTTC
cdr3_aa: CSARDTALPNYGYTF

clone_size: -
d_call: -
cdr3_length: 15
v_call: TRBV30
j_call: TRBJ2-2
cdr3_nt: TGTGCCTGGAGAGGGGCCGGGGCGAACACCGGGGAGCTGTTTTTT
cdr3_aa: CAWRGAGANTGELFF

clone_size: -
d_call: -
cdr3_length: 16
v_call: TRBV7-2
j_call: TRBJ1-1
cdr3_nt: TGTGCCAGCAGCTTAGGAGCAACCCAGCAGAACACTGAAGCTTTCTTT
cdr3_aa: CASSLGATQQNTEAFF

clone_size: -
d_call: TRBD1
cdr3_length: 15
v_call: TRBV16
j_call: TRBJ1-1
cdr3_nt: TGTGCCAGCAGCCAAGGAGGACAGGGGGGTCCTGAAGCTTTCTTT
cdr3_aa: CASSQGGQGGPEAFF